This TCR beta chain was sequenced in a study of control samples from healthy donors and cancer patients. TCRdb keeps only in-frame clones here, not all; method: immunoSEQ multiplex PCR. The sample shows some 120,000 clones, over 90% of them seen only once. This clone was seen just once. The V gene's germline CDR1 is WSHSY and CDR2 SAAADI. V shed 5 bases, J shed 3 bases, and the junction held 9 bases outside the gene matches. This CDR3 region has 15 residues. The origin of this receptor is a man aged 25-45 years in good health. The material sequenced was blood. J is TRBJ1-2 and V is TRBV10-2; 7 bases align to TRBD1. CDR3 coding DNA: TGCGCCAGCAGTCCTCGGACAGGCTCTGACTATGGCTACACCTTC. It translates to CASSPRTGSDYGYTF.